These T cell receptor beta chains were read from a single sample in a study of monozygotic twins with inflammatory bowel disease. Using the 5' RACE reads, TCRdb records one entry per CDR3 protein without DNA. This sample's table reports tens of thousands of distinct CDR3 sequences. Sequenced input: blood. The receptors stem from a human donor with ulcerative colitis or Crohn's disease, or a healthy co-twin of an affected twin (not recorded which). The CDR3 runs from the conserved cysteine through the conserved F or W.

TRBJ1-1 TRBV18 CASSPGEGTEAFF
TRBJ2-5 TRBV7-2 CASTFVRRSQETQYF
TRBJ1-2 TRBV20-1 CSASSQLDGYTF
TRBJ2-1 TRBV6-1 CASSETGLPYNEQFF
TRBJ2-3 TRBV4-1 CASSQDRSGVDTQYF
TRBJ2-1 TRBV5-1 CASSLGLAAYNEQFF
TRBJ2-1 TRBV2 CASPSWPNYNEQFF
TRBJ1-5 TRBV27 CASSPTTPGVPQHF
TRBJ2-5 TRBV6-5 CASSYTGTVEETQYF
TRBJ2-6 TRBV3-1 CASTTGSGANVLTF
TRBJ2-6 TRBV7-3 CASSPRVGTGWAGANVLTF
TRBJ2-7 TRBV7-2 CASSRLAGGTAYEQYF
TRBJ1-6 TRBV6-5 CASSIRDSPLHF
TRBJ2-2 TRBV5-1 CASSPNRARGSGELFF
TRBJ1-1 TRBV5-1 CASSRPLTGEAFF
TRBJ1-1 TRBV24-1 CATAGQANTEAFF
TRBJ2-3 TRBV29-1 CSVEAGGFPSTDTQYF